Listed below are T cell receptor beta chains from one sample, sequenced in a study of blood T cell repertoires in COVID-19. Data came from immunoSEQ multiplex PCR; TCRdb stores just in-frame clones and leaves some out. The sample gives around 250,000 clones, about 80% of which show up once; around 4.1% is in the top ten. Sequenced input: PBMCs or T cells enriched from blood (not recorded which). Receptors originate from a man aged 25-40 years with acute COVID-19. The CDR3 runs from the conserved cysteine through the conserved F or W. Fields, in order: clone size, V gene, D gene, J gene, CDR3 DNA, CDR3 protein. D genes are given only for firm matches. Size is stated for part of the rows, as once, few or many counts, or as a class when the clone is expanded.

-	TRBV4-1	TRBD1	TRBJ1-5	TGCGCCAGCAGCCAAGTTGACAGGGGAAAAAATCAGCCCCAGCATTTT	CASSQVDRGKNQPQHF
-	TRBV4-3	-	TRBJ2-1	TGCGCCAGCAGCCCTGGGTCGACTTATGAGCAGTTCTTC	CASSPGSTYEQFF
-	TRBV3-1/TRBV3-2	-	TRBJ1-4	TGTGCCAGCAGTGAGGTTGCAACTAATGAAAAACTGTTTTTT	CASSEVATNEKLFF
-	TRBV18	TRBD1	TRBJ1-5	TGTGCCAGCTCACCACGGGCAGGGGGCGAGGCCCAGCATTTT	CASSPRAGGEAQHF
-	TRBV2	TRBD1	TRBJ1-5	TGTGCCAGCAGTCCGGACAGGGTCCCTCAGCCCCAGCATTTT	CASSPDRVPQPQHF
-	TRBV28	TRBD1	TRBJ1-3	TGTGCCAGCAGTTATACAGGGGCGTCAGGAAACACCATATATTTT	CASSYTGASGNTIYF
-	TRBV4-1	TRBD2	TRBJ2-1	TGCGCCAGCAGCCAAGAAGCGGGGGCCTCCTACAATGAGCAGTTCTTC	CASSQEAGASYNEQFF
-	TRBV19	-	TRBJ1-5	TGTGCCACAGAGAGACAGCCCGGGGGGCCCCAGCATTTT	CATERQPGGPQHF
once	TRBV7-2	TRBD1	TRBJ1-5	TGTGCCAGCAGCTTAGTAGGGGGGACAGTTGGGAACAATCAGCCCCAGCATTTT	CASSLVGGTVGNNQPQHF
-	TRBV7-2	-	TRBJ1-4	TGTGCCAGCAGCTTAGTAGTTCTAAATGAAAAACTGTTTTTT	CASSLVVLNEKLFF
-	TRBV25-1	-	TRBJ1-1	TGTGCCAGCAGTGAGGACTCCGGAATGAACACTGAAGCTTTCTTT	CASSEDSGMNTEAFF
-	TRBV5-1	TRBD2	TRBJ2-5	TGCGCCAGCACCCTCGGAAATAGCGGGGGCCAAGAGACCCAGTACTTC	CASTLGNSGGQETQYF
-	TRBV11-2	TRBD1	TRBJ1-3	TGTGCCAGCAGCCAGAGGACAGGGGTCTCTGGAAACACCATATATTTT	CASSQRTGVSGNTIYF
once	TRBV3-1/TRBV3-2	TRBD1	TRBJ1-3	TGTGCCAGCCAGGGGGGCTGGGGGGGAAACACCATATATTTT	CASQGGWGGNTIYF
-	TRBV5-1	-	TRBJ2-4	TGTGCCAGCAGGCGGGACAGCCATCCGATAAACATTCAGTACTTC	CASRRDSHPINIQYF
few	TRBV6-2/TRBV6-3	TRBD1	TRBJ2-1	TGTGCCAGCAGTTGGGACAGCTCCTACAATGAGCAGTTCTTC	CASSWDSSYNEQFF
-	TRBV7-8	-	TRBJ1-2	TGTGCCAGCAGCTTAGATGCCCTGCCGGGGGGCTACGACTATGGCTACACCTTC	CASSLDALPGGYDYGYTF
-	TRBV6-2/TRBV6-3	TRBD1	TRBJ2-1	TGTGCCAGCAGTTCCCGGGACAGGTATTTAGGGCAGTTCTTC	CASSSRDRYLGQFF
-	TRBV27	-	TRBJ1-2	TGTGCCAGCAGTTTATCGGTCGATTGGGGCGGCTACACCTTC	CASSLSVDWGGYTF
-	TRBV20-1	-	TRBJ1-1	TGCAGTGCAAGGGAGGTTGCTTTCTTT	CSAREVAFF
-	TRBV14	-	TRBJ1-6	TGTGCCAGCAGCCAGGGCTCCTTTAATTCACCCCTCCACTTT	CASSQGSFNSPLHF
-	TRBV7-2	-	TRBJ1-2	TGTGCCAGCAGCTTAGAGGGTTTAGGGGGCTATGGCTACACCTTC	CASSLEGLGGYGYTF
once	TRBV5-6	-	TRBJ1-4	TGTGCCAGCAGCCTAAGAGGCGGCGCGGAAAAACTGTTTTTT	CASSLRGGAEKLFF
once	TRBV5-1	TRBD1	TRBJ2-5	TGCGCCAGCAGCTCGTTAAGAGGACAGGGGGAAGAGACCCAGTACTTC	CASSSLRGQGEETQYF
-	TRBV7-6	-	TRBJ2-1	TGTGCCAGCAGCTTCATTGGGGGGGCCAGCAATGAGCAGTTCTTC	CASSFIGGASNEQFF
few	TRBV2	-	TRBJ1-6	TGTGCCTCCAGTGGGCCGAGGTCCTATAATTCACCCCTCCACTTT	CASSGPRSYNSPLHF
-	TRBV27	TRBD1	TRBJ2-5	TGTGCCAGCAGTTTATTAACCGGGACAGGGAAGGGAGAGACCCAGTACTTC	CASSLLTGTGKGETQYF
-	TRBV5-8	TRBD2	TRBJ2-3	TGTGCCAGCAGCCGAAACCTAGCGGGGGTCACAGATACGCAGTATTTT	CASSRNLAGVTDTQYF
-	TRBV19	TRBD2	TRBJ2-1	TGTGCCAGTAGTAGCGAACTAAGCGGGAGGCAACACAATGAGCAGTTCTTC	CASSSELSGRQHNEQFF
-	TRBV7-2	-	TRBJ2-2	TGTGCCAGCAGCTCAGGACTAACGAACACCGGGGAGCTGTTTTTT	CASSSGLTNTGELFF
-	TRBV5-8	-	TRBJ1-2	TGTGCCAGCAGCTTGGGGTCCGGGACAAACTATGGCTACACCTTC	CASSLGSGTNYGYTF
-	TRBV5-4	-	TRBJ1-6	TGTGCCAGCAGCACCCAGGGTGTGAATTCACCCCTCCACTTT	CASSTQGVNSPLHF
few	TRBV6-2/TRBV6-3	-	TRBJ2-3	TGTGCCAGCAGTTACTCTGGGGGGGCGGGCCCAGATACGCAGTATTTT	CASSYSGGAGPDTQYF
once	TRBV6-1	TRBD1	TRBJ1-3	TGTGCCAGCCTGGGACAGGCAATCTCTGGAAACACCATATATTTT	CASLGQAISGNTIYF
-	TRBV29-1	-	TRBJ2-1	TGCAGCGCCGCCGTACCCAGGGCATCCTACAATGAGCAGTTCTTC	CSAAVPRASYNEQFF
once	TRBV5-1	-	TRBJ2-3	TGCGCCAGCAGCTGGCCCGGAGGATACACAGATACGCAGTATTTT	CASSWPGGYTDTQYF
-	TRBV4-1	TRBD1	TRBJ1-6	TGCGCCAGCAGCGAGTATTCCGCAGGACAGGGGGCTCCACCCCTCCACTTT	CASSEYSAGQGAPPLHF
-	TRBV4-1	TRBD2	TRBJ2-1	TGCGCCAGCAGCCATAGCACCGGGACTAGCGGGAGTGGTTTCCCGTTCTTC	CASSHSTGTSGSGFPFF
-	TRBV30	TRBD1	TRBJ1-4	TGTGCCTGGAGTGGGGGGACAGGACCCGAAAAACTGTTTTTT	CAWSGGTGPEKLFF
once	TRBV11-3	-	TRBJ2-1	TGTGCCAGCAGCTTGGCCGGGAGTTACAATGAGCAGTTCTTC	CASSLAGSYNEQFF
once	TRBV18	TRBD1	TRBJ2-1	TGTGCCAGCTCACCCGACAGGGGGGCATACAATGAGCAGTTCTTC	CASSPDRGAYNEQFF
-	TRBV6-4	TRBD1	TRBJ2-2	TGTGCCAGCAGTAAGGGACAGCTAATCGGGGAGCTGTTTTTT	CASSKGQLIGELFF
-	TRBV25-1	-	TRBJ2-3	TGTGCCAGCAGTGAATGGGGCAGGGCAGATACGCAGTATTTT	CASSEWGRADTQYF
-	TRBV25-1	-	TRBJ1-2	TGTGCCAGCAGTGAATTCTCTGGCGGCTACACCTTC	CASSEFSGGYTF
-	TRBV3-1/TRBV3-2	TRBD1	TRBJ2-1	TGTGCCAGCACCTTTCGAGACAGGGCGGATGAGCAGTTCTTC	CASTFRDRADEQFF
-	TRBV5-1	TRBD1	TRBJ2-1	TGCGCCAGCAGCCACGTCCCGGGACAGGGATACAATGAGCAGTTCTTC	CASSHVPGQGYNEQFF
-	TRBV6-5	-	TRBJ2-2	TGTGCCAGCAGTTACGGGGGCCCCGGGGAGCTGTTTTTT	CASSYGGPGELFF
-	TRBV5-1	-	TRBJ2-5	TGTGCCAGCAGCTTGGTAACCTTGAGCGAGACCCAGTACTTC	CASSLVTLSETQYF
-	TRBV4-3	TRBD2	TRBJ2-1	TGCGCCAGCAGCCGCTCAGGACTAGCGGGTAACAATGAGCAGTTCTTC	CASSRSGLAGNNEQFF
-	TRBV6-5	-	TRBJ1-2	TGTGCCAGCAGTTACTCCGCGGCCCCCTTCGGCTACACCTTC	CASSYSAAPFGYTF
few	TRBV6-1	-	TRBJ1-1	TGTGCCAGCAGTGAATCGGGTTTAGCTTTCTTT	CASSESGLAFF
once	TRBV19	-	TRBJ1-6	TGTGCCAGTCAGGACCCCGGGGGTCGAGGACCCCTCCACTTT	CASQDPGGRGPLHF
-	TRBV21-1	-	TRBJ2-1	TGTGCCAGCAGCAAATTAGCGGGCTTAGCCTACAATGAGCAGTTCTTC	CASSKLAGLAYNEQFF
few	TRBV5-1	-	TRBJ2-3	TGTGCCAGCAGGTTGACAGGTTCCACAGATACGCAGTATTTT	CASRLTGSTDTQYF
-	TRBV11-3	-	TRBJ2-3	TGTGCCAGCAGCGACACCTCTTTCCCCACTGATACGCAGTATTTT	CASSDTSFPTDTQYF